This is a list of T cell receptor beta chains from one sample in a study of blood T cell repertoires in COVID-19. The table came from immunoSEQ multiplex PCR; TCRdb's copy has only in-frame clones and leaves some out. Of 200,000 to 300,000 clones listed, almost 85% were seen once; the top ten hold 1.9%. The sample consisted of peripheral blood. The receptors originated from a woman over 75 with acute or convalescent COVID-19. Each CDR3 is given with its conserved first and last residue. D genes are given only for firm matches. The listing skips clone size in some rows; elsewhere it reads once, few, many or a size class.

CDR3 DNA,CDR3 protein,V gene,clone size,D gene,J gene
TGTGCCAGCAGCCAAGACCGGGACAGGGCCGGGGGGAACACTGAAGCTTTCTTT,CASSQDRDRAGGNTEAFF,TRBV4-2,NA,TRBD1,TRBJ1-1
TGTGCCAGCAGTCGCGTCTTTGGGAGCTCCTATAATTCACCCCTCCACTTT,CASSRVFGSSYNSPLHF,TRBV6-6,NA,NA,TRBJ1-6
TGTGCCAGCAGCTTAGTTCCTGGACAGGGTGGGTCACCCCTCCACTTT,CASSLVPGQGGSPLHF,TRBV7-2,once,TRBD1,TRBJ1-6
TGTGCCATCAGTGTGGCAGGATACAATGAGCAGTTCTTC,CAISVAGYNEQFF,TRBV10-3,NA,NA,TRBJ2-1
TGTGCCAGTAGCGACAGGGGGCGCTATGAAAAACTGTTTTTT,CASSDRGRYEKLFF,TRBV19,NA,TRBD1,TRBJ1-4
TGTGCCAGTAGTACCCAGGGACAGGGAAATCAGCCCCAGCATTTT,CASSTQGQGNQPQHF,TRBV19,NA,TRBD1,TRBJ1-5
TGTGCCAGCTCACCCCGCGGGGAAAAACTGTTTTTT,CASSPRGEKLFF,TRBV18,NA,NA,TRBJ1-4
TGTGCCAGCAGCCCCCAAGGGACAGGCCACCGCCTGAACACCGGGGAGCTGTTTTTT,CASSPQGTGHRLNTGELFF,TRBV11-3,NA,TRBD1,TRBJ2-2
TGTGCCACCAGTGACCGGGGACTAGCGGGAGGACTAAGTGGTTCCTACAATGAGCAGTTCTTC,CATSDRGLAGGLSGSYNEQFF,TRBV24-1,NA,TRBD2,TRBJ2-1
TGTGCCATCAGCACCTTCGGGGAGCAGTACTTC,CAISTFGEQYF,TRBV10-3,NA,NA,TRBJ2-7
TGTGCCAGCTCACCACGCGGGCGGCGGAGCACCGGGGAGCTGTTTTTT,CASSPRGRRSTGELFF,TRBV18,NA,NA,TRBJ2-2
TGTGCCAGCAGCCTCACTCGGTACCCCGATTCGGCTTTCTTT,CASSLTRYPDSAFF,TRBV13,NA,NA,TRBJ1-1
TGCAGTGCTAGCGGTGATGAGCAGTTCTTC,CSASGDEQFF,TRBV20-1,NA,NA,TRBJ2-1
TGTGCCAGCAGTCTGACAGAGAGTTACGAGCAGTACTTC,CASSLTESYEQYF,TRBV12-3/TRBV12-4,NA,NA,TRBJ2-7
TGTGCCAGCAGCGTAGGGAACGCGGGACGGAATAATGAAAAACTGTTTTTT,CASSVGNAGRNNEKLFF,TRBV9,NA,NA,TRBJ1-4
TGTGCCAGCAGCCAAGCTCCAGGGAAGGTTTACGAGCAGTACTTC,CASSQAPGKVYEQYF,TRBV3-1/TRBV3-2,NA,NA,TRBJ2-7
TGTGCCAGCAGCCAAGATCCGTCAGGGTATAATTCACCCCTCCACTTT,CASSQDPSGYNSPLHF,TRBV4-2,NA,NA,TRBJ1-6
TGTGCCAGCAGCGAATACAGGGGAGAAGCTTTCTTT,CASSEYRGEAFF,TRBV2,NA,TRBD1,TRBJ1-1
TGTGCCAGCACCCACCAAAGGGGACTAGCGGGAGGGAGAGATGAGCAGTTCTTC,CASTHQRGLAGGRDEQFF,TRBV7-2,NA,TRBD2,TRBJ2-1
TGCGCCAGCAGCCCAGAGGGAGCCCCCACCTACAATGAGCAGTTCTTC,CASSPEGAPTYNEQFF,TRBV4-3,NA,NA,TRBJ2-1
TGCGCCAGCAGCACTGGACAAATCTCCTACGAGCAGTACTTC,CASSTGQISYEQYF,TRBV5-1,NA,NA,TRBJ2-7
TGTGCCAGTAGTATAGGCCGACTAGCGGGAGGCGGGGATACGCAGTATTTT,CASSIGRLAGGGDTQYF,TRBV19,NA,TRBD2,TRBJ2-3
TGTGCCAGCTCACTCCAAGGACAGGGGAACACCGGGGAGCTGTTTTTT,CASSLQGQGNTGELFF,TRBV18,NA,TRBD1,TRBJ2-2
TGTGCCAGCAGCTCCGGACAGGGGGCCTACGAGCAGTACTTC,CASSSGQGAYEQYF,TRBV11-2,NA,TRBD1,TRBJ2-7